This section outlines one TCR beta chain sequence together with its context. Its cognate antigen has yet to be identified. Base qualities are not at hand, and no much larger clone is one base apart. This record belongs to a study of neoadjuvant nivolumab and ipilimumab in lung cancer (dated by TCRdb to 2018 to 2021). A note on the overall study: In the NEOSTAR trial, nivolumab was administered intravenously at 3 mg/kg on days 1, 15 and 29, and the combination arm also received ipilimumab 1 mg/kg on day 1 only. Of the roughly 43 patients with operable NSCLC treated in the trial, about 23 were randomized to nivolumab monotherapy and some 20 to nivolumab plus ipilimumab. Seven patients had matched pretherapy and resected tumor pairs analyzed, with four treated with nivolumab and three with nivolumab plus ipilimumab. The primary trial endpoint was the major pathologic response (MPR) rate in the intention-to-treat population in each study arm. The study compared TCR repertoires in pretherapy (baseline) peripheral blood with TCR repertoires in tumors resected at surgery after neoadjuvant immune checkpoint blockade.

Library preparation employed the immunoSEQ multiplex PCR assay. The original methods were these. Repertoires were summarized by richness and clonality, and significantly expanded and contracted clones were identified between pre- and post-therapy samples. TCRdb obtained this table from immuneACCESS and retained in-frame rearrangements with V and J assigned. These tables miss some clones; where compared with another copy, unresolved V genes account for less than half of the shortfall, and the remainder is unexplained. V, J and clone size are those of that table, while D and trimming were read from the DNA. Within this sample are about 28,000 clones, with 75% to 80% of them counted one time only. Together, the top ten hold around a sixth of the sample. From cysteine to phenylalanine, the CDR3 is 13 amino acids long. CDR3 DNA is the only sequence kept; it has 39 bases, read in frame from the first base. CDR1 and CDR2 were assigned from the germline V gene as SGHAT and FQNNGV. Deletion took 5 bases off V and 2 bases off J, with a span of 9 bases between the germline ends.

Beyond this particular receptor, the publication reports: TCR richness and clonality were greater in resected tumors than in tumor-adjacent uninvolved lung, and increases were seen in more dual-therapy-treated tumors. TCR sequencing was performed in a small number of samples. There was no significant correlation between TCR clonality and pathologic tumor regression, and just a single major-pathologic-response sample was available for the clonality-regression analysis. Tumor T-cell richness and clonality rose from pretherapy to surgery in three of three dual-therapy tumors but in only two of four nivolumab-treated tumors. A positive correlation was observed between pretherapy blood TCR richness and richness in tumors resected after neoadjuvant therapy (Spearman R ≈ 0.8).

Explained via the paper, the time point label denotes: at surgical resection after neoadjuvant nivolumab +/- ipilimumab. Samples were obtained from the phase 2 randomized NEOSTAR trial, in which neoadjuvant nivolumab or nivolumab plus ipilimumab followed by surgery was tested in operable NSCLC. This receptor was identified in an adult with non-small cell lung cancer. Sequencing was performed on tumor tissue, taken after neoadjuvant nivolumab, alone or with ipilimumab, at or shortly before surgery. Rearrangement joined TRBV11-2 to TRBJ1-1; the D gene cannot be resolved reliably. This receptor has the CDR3 CASSPRRNTEAFF. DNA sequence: TGTGCCAGCAGCCCAAGACGCAACACTGAAGCTTTCTTT.